The 20 T cell receptor beta chains presented below share a single source sample, sequenced in a study of T cells in Graves' hyperthyroidism and ophthalmopathy. Amplified regions were TCR beta CDR3 sequences from RNA transcripts. The HTBI primer set served for first-round RT-PCR of the TCR CDR3. MiXCR, run by TCRdb on the multiplex PCR reads, gives a single entry per CDR3 protein. The sample shows about 200,000 distinct CDR3 sequences, around a sixth of them seen only once. Source material: blood. The receptors shown here come from a woman between 50 and 59 years old with Graves' hyperthyroidism.

Ten or more counts support this clonotype. This chain joins TRBV28 and TRBJ1-1; no firm D call. This CDR3 is 11 amino acids long. Germline CDR1 MDHEN, CDR2 SYDVKM. Trimming took off 6 bases at V and 5 bases at J, with 7 bases between the two ends. The CDR3 DNA reads TGTGCCAGCAGCATTTTTACTGAAGCTTTCTTT. This gives the protein CASSIFTEAFF.

This clonotype occurred a few times. This sequence joins TRBV25-1 and TRBJ2-2; 8 nucleotides agree with TRBD2. Unmatched junction bases numbered 1, after V lost 7 bases and J lost 3 bases. The CDR3 contains 13 residues. CDR1 and CDR2 from the germline V gene are MGHDK and SYGVNS. The CDR3 spells CASKREYTGELFF. The CDR3 DNA reads TGTGCCAGCAAGCGGGAGTACACCGGGGAGCTGTTTTTT.

This clonotype was seen ten or more times. The chain links TRBV20-1 to TRBJ1-1; D unclear. There are 11 residues in the CDR3. The V gene lost 4 bases and the J gene lost 1 base, with 4 bases spanning the gap. Germline V gene lookup returns CDR1 DFQATT and CDR2 SNEGSKA (reference sequence). CDR3 sequence (DNA): TGCAGTGCTAATGGGAACACTGAAGCTTTCTTT. Amino acid sequence: CSANGNTEAFF.

In this sample, this clonotype turned up many times. The junction departs from germline at one end; a sequencing error may be responsible. This chain uses TRBV27 with TRBJ2-7, with D perhaps given as TRBD1 or TRBD2 (5 bases each). Germline lookup yields CDR1 MNHEY and CDR2 SMNVEV (reference sequence). This CDR3 contains 13 residues. The CDR3 region has the DNA TGCCCCGGACACGCCGGGGCCTCCTACGAGCAGTACTTC. Translation: CPGHAGASYEQYF.

This sequence joins TRBV20-1 and TRBJ1-5; TRBD1 matches at 7 bases. The CDR3 length is 14 residues. Trimming removed 1 base from V and 7 bases from J; junction bases left unmatched: 7. Germline values: CDR1 DFQATT, CDR2 SNEGSKA (reference sequence). CDR3 DNA sequence: TGCAGTGCTAGAGTTGAAGGGGGCAGCCAGCCCCAGCATTTT. This gives the protein CSARVEGGSQPQHF.

This clonotype was counted many times. The gene calls are TRBV20-1 and TRBJ2-3; 12 bases are shared with TRBD2. Trimming cost V 3 bases and J 5 bases; bases outside gene matches: 6. The CDR3 has 15 amino acids. The V gene's germline CDR1 is DFQATT and CDR2 SNEGSKA (reference sequence). CDR3 region: CSASVRLAGEDTQYF. The CDR3 coding sequence is TGCAGTGCTAGCGTTAGACTAGCGGGAGAAGATACGCAGTATTTT.

This clonotype was observed many times. The chain employs TRBV2 and TRBJ1-5; perhaps TRBD1 as D (5 bases). This CDR3 has 15 residues. V gave up 7 bases and J gave up 0 bases, with 13 bases separating them. Germline V gene lookup returns CDR1 SNHLY and CDR2 FYNNEI. The CDR3 DNA follows: TGTGCCAGCACCACATGGGGGGATAGCAATCAGCCCCAGCATTTT. It codes for CASTTWGDSNQPQHF.

This clonotype was counted many times. The V and J genes are TRBV5-1 and TRBJ2-2; D is uncertain. This CDR3 is 15 amino acids long. Trimming removed 2 bases from V and 1 base from J, with 9 bases in between. In germline, CDR1 is SGHRS, CDR2 YFSETQ. CDR3 amino acids: CASSLGSQNTGELFF. The CDR3 DNA reads as TGCGCCAGCAGCTTAGGGTCGCAGAACACCGGGGAGCTGTTTTTT.

This clonotype showed up many times. Compared with germline, one end of the junction differs, possibly owing to a read error. The rearrangement uses TRBV7-9 and TRBJ2-1, with 12 bases lining up with TRBD2. The CDR3 loop spans 15 amino acids. The V gene's germline CDR1 is SEHNR and CDR2 FQNEAQ (reference sequence). The CDR3 protein is CASSLAGGEGDEQFF. CDR3 sequence (DNA): TGTGCCAGCAGCCTAGCGGGAGGGGAGGGAGATGAGCAGTTCTTC. The whole variable domain, remainder taken from reference TRBV7-9 and TRBJ2-1, is DTGVSQNPRHKITKRGQNVTFRCDPISEHNRLYWYRQTLGQGPEFLTYFQNEAQLEKSRLLSDRFSAERPKGSFSTLEIQRTEQGDSAMYLCASSLAGGEGDEQFFGPGTRLTVL.

The rearrangement uses TRBV2 and TRBJ2-7, with D perhaps matching TRBD2 (5 bases). The CDR3 runs to 13 residues. Trimming stripped 4 bases from V and 7 bases from J, with 14 bases between. Germline loops: CDR1 SNHLY, CDR2 FYNNEI. CDR3 sequence (DNA): TGTGCCAGCAGTGGAGGGAGAGTCCCTGAGCAGTACTTC. This codes for CASSGGRVPEQYF. The whole variable domain, filled in from reference TRBV2 and TRBJ2-7, reads EPEVTQTPSHQVTQMGQEVILRCVPISNHLYFYWYRQILGQKVEFLVSFYNNEISEKSEIFDDQFSVERPDGSNFTLKIRSTKLEDSAMYFCASSGGRVPEQYFGPGTRLTVT.

The chain couples TRBV10-3 to TRBJ1-2; D gene unclear. Germline values: CDR1 ENHRY, CDR2 SYGVKD. The CDR3 is 15 residues long. V was pared by 0 bases and J by 7 bases, with 15 bases between. Here the CDR3 reads CAISESRALEGGYTF. CDR3 coding DNA: TGTGCCATCAGTGAGTCGAGGGCTCTAGAGGGTGGCTACACCTTC.

This clonotype was counted at least ten times. The rearrangement uses TRBV28 and TRBJ2-7; 8 bases line up with TRBD2. The J segment lost 7 bases and the V segment lost 7 bases, leaving 18 bases of the junction unmatched. Germline lookup yields CDR1 MDHEN and CDR2 SYDVKM. The CDR3 loop spans 16 amino acids. The CDR3 spells CASNTNGREALKEQYF. CDR3 in DNA: TGTGCCAGCAATACGAATGGGCGGGAGGCCCTTAAAGAGCAGTACTTC.

The V call is TRBV5-1, the J call TRBJ1-5; tentative D call: TRBD1 (6 bases). Germline-derived CDR1 and CDR2 are SGHRS and YFSETQ. The CDR3 runs 14 residues. V was clipped by 4 bases and J by 4 bases, with 12 bases between them. The CDR3 sequence: CASSRGGANQPQHF. The DNA for the CDR3 is TGCGCCAGCAGCCGGGGGGGGGCTAATCAGCCCCAGCATTTT. Using reference TRBV5-1 and TRBJ1-5 for the parts outside the CDR3, the full variable domain is KAGVTQTPRYLIKTRGQQVTLSCSPISGHRSVSWYQQTPGQGLQFLFEYFSETQRNKGNFPGRFSGRQFSNSRSEMNVSTLELGDSALYLCASSRGGANQPQHFGDGTRLSIL.

This clonotype appeared many times. V gene TRBV12-3 or TRBV12-4 combines with J gene TRBJ1-3; 10 nucleotides align to TRBD1. Losses at the gene ends were 6 bases for V and 3 bases for J; bases not matched to a gene: 8. The CDR3 has 16 residues. CDR3 bases: TGTGCCAGCAGAACCGGACAGGGGGATTATGGAAACACCATATATTTT. Its translation: CASRTGQGDYGNTIYF.

In regard to this clonotype: This may stem from a read error, because a much larger clone lies one nucleotide away. The rearrangement links TRBV5-1 to TRBJ2-3, with 11 bases that match TRBD2. The trim removed 4 bases at V and 4 bases at J, leaving 5 bases unmatched. Germline CDR1 is SGHRS and CDR2 is YFSETQ. The CDR3 spans 15 residues. The CDR3 loop is CASSTSGGRADTQYF. The DNA of the CDR3 is TGCGCCAGCAGCACTAGCGGGGGCCGAGCAGATACGCAGTATTTT.

There are many counts of this clonotype. This chain uses TRBV6-1 with TRBJ2-1, with TRBD2 matching over 7 bases. This CDR3 region has 15 residues. Germline lookup yields CDR1 MNHNS and CDR2 SASEGT. Trimming removed 1 base from V and 3 bases from J; junction bases left unmatched: 3. The CDR3 reads CASSEGAGYYNEQFF. Here the CDR3 DNA reads TGTGCCAGCAGTGAAGGAGCGGGATACTACAATGAGCAGTTCTTC.

This sequence joins TRBV13 and TRBJ2-1, with no clear D. The V gene's germline CDR1 is PRHDT and CDR2 FYEKMQ (reference sequence). V was pared by 8 bases and J by 0 bases, with 8 bases between. This CDR3 has 13 residues. The CDR3 protein is CASLGFSYNEQFF. CDR3 in DNA: TGTGCCAGCCTAGGCTTCTCCTACAATGAGCAGTTCTTC.

In this sample, this clonotype turned up a few times. The CDR3 protein is CASSLDGGKGHNEQFF. DNA for the CDR3: TGCGCCAGCAGCTTGGATGGGGGGAAAGGTCATAATGAGCAGTTCTTC. The chain employs TRBV5-1 and TRBJ2-1, with D possibly matching TRBD2 (6 bases). The ends were cut back, 0 bases at V and 7 bases at J, with 17 bases in the middle. The germline CDR1 and CDR2 sequences are SGHRS and YFSETQ. This CDR3 region has 16 residues.

This clonotype was seen only a few times. This clone may be a read error of a much larger clone one base away. The chain uses TRBV5-1 and TRBJ1-2, with 10 positions matching TRBD1. This CDR3 region has 14 residues. CDR1 is SGHRS and CDR2 is YFSETQ in the germline V gene. Trimming took 6 bases from V and 8 from J; bases not matched to a gene: 10. CDR3 DNA: TGCGCCAGCACCCTTGGGGACAGGGGAGGCGGCTACACCTTC. Residues: CASTLGDRGGGYTF. Supplemented by reference TRBV5-1 and TRBJ1-2, the full variable domain reads KAGVTQTPRYLIKTRGQQVTLSCSPISGHRSVSWYQQTPGQGLQFLFEYFSETQRNKGNFPGRFSGRQFSNSRSEMNVSTLELGDSALYLCASTLGDRGGGYTFGSGTRLTVV.

The rearrangement uses TRBV5-1 and TRBJ2-7; D may be TRBD1 or TRBD2 (6 bases each). The CDR3 is 14 residues long. The germline V and J ends were trimmed by 4 bases and 2 bases, with 13 bases remaining between them. From germline, CDR1 is SGHRS and CDR2 YFSETQ. This CDR3 is CASSRWGATYEQYF. The DNA of the CDR3 is TGCGCCAGCAGCCGGTGGGGGGCAACCTACGAGCAGTACTTC.